This T cell receptor (beta chain) was sequenced for a study of blood T cell repertoires in COVID-19. Study information: Samples came from the United States, Italy and Spain, spanning acute and convalescent COVID-19.

Clones were sequenced by immunoSEQ multiplex PCR, and TCRdb holds only the in-frame ones, with some missing. The sample lists over 200,000 clones; around 89% were seen once. V gave up 3 bases and J gave up 5 bases; unmatched junction bases: 8. This CDR3 comprises 16 residues. Germline CDR1 and CDR2: MNHEY and SMNVEV (reference sequence). Participants were placed into cohorts based on the clinical history they reported. Before they entered the study, exposed participants had met a COVID-19 case within 2 weeks. The source material was PBMCs or T cells enriched from blood (not recorded which). The chain is built from TRBV27 and TRBJ2-5; 11 bases fit TRBD2. This clonotype was obtained from a man in his thirties or forties who had been exposed to COVID-19. Here the CDR3 reads CASSLGRLAGRETQYF. CDR3 nucleotide sequence: TGTGCCAGCAGTTTGGGGAGACTAGCGGGGAGGGAGACCCAGTACTTC.